This T cell receptor (beta chain) appears in the sequencing data of a study of vaccination effects on CD4 cells after COVID-19. Study-wide points: After vaccination, at late timepoints, clones induced by infection and by vaccine contracted markedly.

Comments on this clone: Its specificity is not known.

Data came from immunoSEQ multiplex PCR; TCRdb stores just in-frame clones and leaves some out. The sample consists of under 40,000 clones, 82% of them appearing once. Viral peptide pool expansion of antigen-specific CD4+ T cells preceded sequencing in the ViraFEST assay. Investigators separated out CD4+ T cells once less than 11 days of culture had passed. Vaccination of participants consisted of two doses of either the BNT162b2 or mRNA-1273 vaccine. None of the vaccinated had previously contracted SARS-CoV-2, and their nucleocapsid antibodies tested negative. Cells had half their medium changed to IL-2 medium on days 3 and 7. Material: CD4+ T cells from PBMCs cultured with HCoV-NL63 spike peptides, obtained after COVID-19 vaccination. The TCR originated in a human donor who received a COVID-19 vaccine. Some clones in this sample may be carry-over from other donors' samples.

DNA of the CDR3: TGTGCCAGTAGTATAGGACAGTCTCTAAGGGGCTACACCTTC. This sequence encodes CASSIGQSLRGYTF. V gene TRBV19 combines with J gene TRBJ1-2; weak D call: TRBD1 (5 bases). Per germline, CDR1 LNHDA and CDR2 SQIVND (reference sequence). CDR3 size: 14 residues. Trimming cost V 1 base and J 8 bases, with 14 bases left between them.